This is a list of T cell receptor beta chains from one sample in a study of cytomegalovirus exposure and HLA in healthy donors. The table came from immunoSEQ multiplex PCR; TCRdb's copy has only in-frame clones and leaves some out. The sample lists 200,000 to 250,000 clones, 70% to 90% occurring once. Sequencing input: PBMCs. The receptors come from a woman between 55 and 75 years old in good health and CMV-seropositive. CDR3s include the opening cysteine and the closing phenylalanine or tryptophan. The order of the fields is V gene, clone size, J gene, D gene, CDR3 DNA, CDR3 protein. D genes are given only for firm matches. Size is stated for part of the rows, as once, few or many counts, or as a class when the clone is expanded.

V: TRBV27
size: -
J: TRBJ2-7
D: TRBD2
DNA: TGTGCCAGCACCCCGGGGACTAGCGGGAGCACCGAGCAGTACTTC
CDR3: CASTPGTSGSTEQYF

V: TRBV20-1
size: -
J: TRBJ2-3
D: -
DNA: TGCAGTGCCCGTCAGGCAGATACGCAGTATTTT
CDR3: CSARQADTQYF

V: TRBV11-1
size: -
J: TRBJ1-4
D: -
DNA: TGTGCCAGCAGAGATGCGAGGACAACCTATGAAAAACTGTTTTTT
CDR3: CASRDARTTYEKLFF

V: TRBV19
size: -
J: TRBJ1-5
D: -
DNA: TGTGCCAGTAGTGGGACTCCCGCTTCGCTCGGGCCCCAGCATTTT
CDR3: CASSGTPASLGPQHF

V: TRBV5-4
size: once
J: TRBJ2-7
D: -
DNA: TGTGCCAGCAGCTTGAGACCATCGGGGGAGCAGTACTTC
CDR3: CASSLRPSGEQYF

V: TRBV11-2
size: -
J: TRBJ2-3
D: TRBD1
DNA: TGTGCCAGCAGCTTAGCCTCAGGGGGCGTAGGAGATACGCAGTATTTT
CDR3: CASSLASGGVGDTQYF

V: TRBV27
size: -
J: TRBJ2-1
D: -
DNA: TGTGCCACCGGACTTAAAAGCGACAATGAGCAGTTCTTC
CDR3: CATGLKSDNEQFF

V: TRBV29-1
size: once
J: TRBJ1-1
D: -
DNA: TGCAGCGTTGAAGTAATGGGCCAGGGGTCGTACACTGAAGCTTTCTTT
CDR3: CSVEVMGQGSYTEAFF

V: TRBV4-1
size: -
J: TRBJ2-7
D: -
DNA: TGCGCCAGCAGCCAAGCTCAGGTTTCATACGAGCAGTACTTC
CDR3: CASSQAQVSYEQYF

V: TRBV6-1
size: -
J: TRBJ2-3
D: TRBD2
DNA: TGTGCCAGCAGTGAAGGCGGGGGGTGGACAGATACGCAGTATTTT
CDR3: CASSEGGGWTDTQYF

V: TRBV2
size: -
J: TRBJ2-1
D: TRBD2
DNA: TGTGCCAGCAGTGAAGATAGCGGGCGAACTAATGAGCAGTTCTTC
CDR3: CASSEDSGRTNEQFF

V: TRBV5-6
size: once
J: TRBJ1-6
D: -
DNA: TGTGCCAGCAGCTTGTCTCGCAGGGCTACACCCCTCCACTTT
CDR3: CASSLSRRATPLHF

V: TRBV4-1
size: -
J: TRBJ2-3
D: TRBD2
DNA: TGCGCCAGCAGCCCCCTCGCGGGAGCCGATACGCAGTATTTT
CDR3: CASSPLAGADTQYF